One sample yielded the 11 T cell receptor beta chains listed below, sequenced in a study of T cells in localized non-small cell lung cancer. Clones were read by immunoSEQ multiplex PCR, and TCRdb kept only the in-frame ones, dropping some. The sample consists of approximately 24,000 clones, under 90% of them appearing once. Source: peripheral blood, taken before any cancer treatment. These receptors originate from a man aged 35 to 69 with stage I squamous cell lung carcinoma.

V gene TRBV5-4 combines with J gene TRBJ1-2, with D uncertain. The CDR3 is 14 residues long. Trimming removed 6 bases from V and 5 bases from J, with 17 bases in between. CDR1 and CDR2 (germline): SGHNT, YYREEE (reference sequence). The CDR3 protein is CASTRRERAYGYTF. The CDR3, as DNA: TGTGCCAGCACTAGGAGGGAGCGAGCGTATGGCTACACCTTC.

The chain recombines TRBV5-1 with TRBJ1-4, with D possibly matching TRBD1 (6 bases). Germline V gives CDR1 SGHRS, CDR2 YFSETQ. V lost 4 bases and J 7 bases, leaving 20 bases between the germline ends. The CDR3 is made up of 16 amino acids. CDR3 nucleotides: TGCGCCAGCAGCAAAGCATGGACAGACGGCGGTGAAAAACTGTTTTTT. It is translated as CASSKAWTDGGEKLFF.

J is TRBJ2-1 and V is TRBV27, with D possibly called TRBD1 or TRBD2 (6 bases each). Per germline, CDR1 MNHEY and CDR2 SMNVEV (reference sequence). Trimming stripped 2 bases from V and 9 bases from J, with 11 bases between. CDR3 length equals 13 residues. The CDR3 reads CASSLRGPPEQFF. DNA for the CDR3: TGTGCCAGCAGTTTACGGGGGCCCCCTGAGCAGTTCTTC.

The CDR3 spells CASSYRGFSNGYTF. Here the CDR3 DNA reads TGTGCCAGCAGCTACAGGGGTTTCTCTAATGGCTACACCTTC. The rearrangement uses TRBV14 and TRBJ1-2, with 7 bases lining up with TRBD1. This CDR3 has 14 amino acids. Per germline, CDR1 SGHDN and CDR2 FVKESK. Unmatched junction bases numbered 9, after V lost 5 bases and J lost 6 bases.

J is TRBJ2-7 and V is TRBV28; D gene ambiguous. Germline lookup yields CDR1 MDHEN and CDR2 SYDVKM. This CDR3 spans 11 amino acids. Trimming removed 6 bases at V and 4 bases at J, with 7 bases between. The CDR3 here is CASRSFYEQYF. DNA for the CDR3: TGTGCCAGCAGATCATTTTACGAGCAGTACTTC.

The chain combines TRBV6-1 with TRBJ1-1, with 9 bases lining up with TRBD1. The CDR3 runs to 14 residues. Germline CDR1 MNHNS, CDR2 SASEGT. Losses at the gene ends were 7 bases for V and 6 bases for J; bases not matched to a gene: 9. This CDR3 reads CASTRTGGVSEAFF. CDR3 sequence (DNA): TGTGCCAGCACCAGAACAGGGGGCGTATCTGAAGCTTTCTTT.

This clone occurred once. The rearrangement joins TRBV19 to TRBJ1-4; D call uncertain. Germline V gene data show CDR1 as LNHDA and CDR2 as SQIVND (reference sequence). The CDR3 contains 14 residues. V lost 6 bases, J lost 0 bases, and 8 bases lay in between. Here the CDR3 reads CASRQVATNEKLFF. The DNA for the CDR3 is TGTGCCAGTAGACAAGTAGCAACTAATGAAAAACTGTTTTTT.

The V gene is TRBV7-9, the J gene TRBJ2-7; D not resolved. The V end lost 0 bases, the J end lost 0 bases, and 3 bases lay between the germline ends. CDR3 length equals 13 residues. The V gene's germline CDR1 is SEHNR and CDR2 FQNEAQ (reference sequence). Here the CDR3 reads CASSLAHSYEQYF. The CDR3 coding sequence is TGTGCCAGCAGCTTAGCCCACTCCTACGAGCAGTACTTC.

The chain recombines TRBV5-5 with TRBJ2-7; D call uncertain. The germline V gene encodes CDR1 SGHKS and CDR2 YYEKEE (reference sequence). The CDR3 contains 13 residues. V dropped 0 bases and J dropped 4 bases, with 8 bases sitting between them. The CDR3 DNA follows: TGTGCCAGCAGCTTGGGGGGAATATACGAGCAGTACTTC. Translating gives CASSLGGIYEQYF.

The genes are TRBV18 and TRBJ2-3; 11 nucleotides align to TRBD2. After removal of 6 bases from V and 2 bases from J, the junction contained 4 bases not matched to a gene. The CDR3 spans 15 residues. The germline gives CDR1 KGHSH, CDR2 LQKENI. The CDR3 spells CASSRTSGFTDTQYF. Written as DNA, the CDR3 is TGTGCCAGCTCGCGGACTAGCGGGTTCACAGATACGCAGTATTTT.

This sequence joins TRBV7-9 and TRBJ2-7; TRBD1 matches 9 bases. The J segment lost 2 bases and the V segment lost 3 bases, leaving 5 bases of the junction unmatched. Looked up from germline, CDR1 is SEHNR and CDR2 is FQNEAQ (reference sequence). The CDR3 contains 15 residues. CDR3 sequence: CASSFMGQGPYEQYF. For the CDR3, the DNA is TGTGCCAGCAGCTTTATGGGACAGGGCCCCTACGAGCAGTACTTC.